These T cell receptor beta chains were read from a single sample in a study of blood T cell repertoires in COVID-19. Measured with immunoSEQ multiplex PCR; TCRdb has only the in-frame clones, and not every one. The data contain about 250,000 clones, 86% of them singletons. Sample: peripheral blood. These TCRs come from a woman aged 55 to 70 who had recovered from COVID-19. Each CDR3 is given with its conserved first and last residue. D genes are given only for firm matches. Rows give clone size only sometimes, using once, few, many, or a class for an expanded clone.

size | J | V | D | CDR3 | DNA
. | TRBJ1-4 | TRBV28 | TRBD1 | CASSPPRGTGGDEKLFF | TGTGCCAGCAGTCCCCCCCGGGGGACAGGGGGCGACGAAAAACTGTTTTTT
few | TRBJ2-1 | TRBV18 | TRBD1 | CASSLDRVGDEQFF | TGTGCCAGCTCACTCGACAGGGTTGGAGATGAGCAGTTCTTC
once | TRBJ1-5 | TRBV6-4 | TRBD1 | CASSQQGSPLSNQPQHF | TGTGCCAGCAGTCAACAGGGGTCGCCTCTTAGCAATCAGCCCCAGCATTTT
. | TRBJ1-1 | TRBV19 | . | CASSKLRIENTEAFF | TGTGCCAGTAGTAAGTTGAGGATTGAGAACACTGAAGCTTTCTTT
. | TRBJ1-5 | TRBV2 | TRBD1 | CASSVQGHYSNQPQHF | TGTGCCAGCAGTGTACAGGGGCACTATAGCAATCAGCCCCAGCATTTT
once | TRBJ2-7 | TRBV18 | . | CASSPMTVTYEQYF | TGTGCCAGCTCACCTATGACAGTTACCTACGAGCAGTACTTC
. | TRBJ1-6 | TRBV7-2 | TRBD1 | CASSLEGGQTNSPLHF | TGTGCCAGCAGCTTAGAGGGGGGACAGACTAATTCACCCCTCCACTTT
. | TRBJ2-1 | TRBV7-3 | TRBD2 | CASSSGSGINNEQFF | TGTGCCAGCAGCTCAGGGAGCGGGATCAACAATGAGCAGTTCTTC
. | TRBJ2-5 | TRBV5-1 | . | CASSPGVRETQYF | TGCGCCAGCAGTCCGGGGGTCCGGGAGACCCAGTACTTC
. | TRBJ2-3 | TRBV19 | TRBD1 | CASSIDREATQYF | TGTGCCAGTAGTATCGACAGGGAAGCTACGCAGTATTTT
. | TRBJ1-3 | TRBV3-1/TRBV3-2 | . | CASSQGGGSGNTIYF | TGTGCCAGCAGCCAAGGGGGAGGGAGTGGAAACACCATATATTTT
. | TRBJ2-5 | TRBV6-1 | TRBD1 | CASSETYKRTGLQETQYF | TGTGCCAGCAGTGAAACATACAAACGGACAGGTTTACAAGAGACCCAGTACTTC
. | TRBJ1-6 | TRBV6-4 | TRBD1 | CASRQGTYNSPLHF | TGTGCCAGTAGACAGGGGACTTATAATTCACCCCTCCACTTT
. | TRBJ2-2 | TRBV7-3 | TRBD2 | CASSLFLGGGLNTGELFF | TGTGCCAGCAGCTTATTTCTCGGCGGGGGGCTGAACACCGGGGAGCTGTTTTTT
. | TRBJ2-2 | TRBV7-9 | TRBD2 | CASRERGVATGELFF | TGTGCCAGCAGGGAACGGGGGGTCGCAACCGGGGAGCTGTTTTTT
. | TRBJ1-3 | TRBV6-6 | . | CASRRGLSGNTIYF | TGTGCCAGCAGACGAGGACTTTCTGGAAACACCATATATTTT
. | TRBJ2-3 | TRBV5-1 | TRBD1 | CASSLETQAGGYYTQYF | TGCGCCAGCAGCTTGGAAACCCAAGCAGGGGGATACTATACGCAGTATTTT
. | TRBJ1-2 | TRBV27 | TRBD1 | CASSLGTAGNYGYTF | TGTGCCAGCAGTTTAGGGACAGCTGGTAACTATGGCTACACCTTC
. | TRBJ2-1 | TRBV27 | TRBD1 | CASSLPGAGTGVYNEQFF | TGTGCCAGCAGTTTACCCGGGGCCGGGACAGGGGTCTACAATGAGCAGTTCTTC
. | TRBJ2-7 | TRBV5-4 | TRBD1 | CASSRDRGNEQYF | TGTGCCAGCAGCCGGGACAGGGGGAACGAGCAGTACTTC
. | TRBJ1-1 | TRBV27 | . | CASSRWDTVNTEAFF | TGTGCCAGCAGTCGCTGGGACACCGTGAACACTGAAGCTTTCTTT
. | TRBJ2-7 | TRBV21-1 | . | CASSKYRPGEAGFYEQYF | TGTGCCAGCAGCAAATACCGCCCGGGGGAAGCGGGGTTCTACGAGCAGTACTTC
. | TRBJ2-7 | TRBV29-1 | . | CSVGGPGGLVEQYF | TGCAGCGTTGGGGGACCCGGGGGGCTAGTCGAGCAGTACTTC
. | TRBJ2-7 | TRBV20-1 | . | CSCGPSYEQYF | TGCAGTTGCGGTCCCTCCTACGAGCAGTACTTC
. | TRBJ1-2 | TRBV23-1 | . | CASSQSVRSLLDYGYTF | TGCGCCAGCAGTCAATCGGTACGCAGTCTTTTGGACTATGGCTACACCTTC
few | TRBJ1-4 | TRBV7-2 | . | CASSLHGETGKLFF | TGTGCCAGCAGCTTACACGGGGAAACCGGAAAACTGTTTTTT
. | TRBJ1-1 | TRBV18 | . | CASSPTTGTEAFF | TGTGCCAGCTCACCGACGACAGGTACTGAAGCTTTCTTT
. | TRBJ2-5 | TRBV29-1 | TRBD1 | CSVEGSTGDKETQYF | TGCAGCGTTGAAGGATCGACAGGGGACAAAGAGACCCAGTACTTC
. | TRBJ1-4 | TRBV30 | . | CAWSPNGQNEKLFF | TGTGCCTGGAGTCCTAATGGACAGAATGAAAAACTGTTTTTT
. | TRBJ1-6 | TRBV5-1 | . | CASPLKRDNSPLHF | TGCGCCAGCCCCCTCAAGCGGGATAATTCACCCCTCCACTTT
. | TRBJ1-2 | TRBV11-2 | TRBD1 | CASSLQGAIGYTF | TGTGCCAGCAGCTTACAGGGGGCGATTGGCTACACCTTC
. | TRBJ2-7 | TRBV6-6 | TRBD2 | CASSLRLAGSYEQYF | TGTGCCAGCAGTTTACGACTAGCGGGGTCCTACGAGCAGTACTTC
. | TRBJ2-7 | TRBV19 | . | CASRGFYEQYF | TGTGCCAGCAGGGGATTCTACGAGCAGTACTTC
once | TRBJ1-1 | TRBV9 | . | CASSKRAAAGGTEAFF | TGTGCCAGCAGCAAAAGGGCGGCCGCCGGAGGGACTGAAGCTTTCTTT
. | TRBJ1-2 | TRBV19 | . | CASMDDGQNYYGYTF | TGTGCCAGTATGGATGATGGACAGAACTACTATGGCTACACCTTC
. | TRBJ2-5 | TRBV4-1 | TRBD2 | CASSQGGTGSGRGSLKTQYF | TGCGCCAGCAGCCAAGGCGGTACGGGGTCGGGGCGGGGGAGCCTTAAAACCCAGTACTTC
. | TRBJ1-2 | TRBV6-6 | . | CASNEPGGPYYGYTF | TGTGCCAGCAACGAACCGGGGGGGCCCTACTATGGCTACACCTTC
. | TRBJ1-6 | TRBV28 | TRBD1 | CASSPGTGYSPLHF | TGTGCCAGCAGCCCCGGGACAGGGTATTCACCCCTCCACTTT
once | TRBJ1-5 | TRBV9 | . | CASSVEGTSNQPQHF | TGTGCCAGCAGCGTTGAGGGTACTAGCAATCAGCCCCAGCATTTT
. | TRBJ2-5 | TRBV5-1 | . | CASNDQKSGETQYF | TGCGCCAGCAACGACCAAAAGTCGGGTGAGACCCAGTACTTC
. | TRBJ2-1 | TRBV4-1 | TRBD2 | CASSQVAGWYNEQFF | TGCGCCAGCAGCCAAGTAGCGGGGTGGTACAATGAGCAGTTCTTC
. | TRBJ2-5 | TRBV9 | . | CASSPPRWTVQETQYF | TGTGCCAGCAGCCCCCCGAGATGGACAGTTCAAGAGACCCAGTACTTC
few | TRBJ1-1 | TRBV5-1 | TRBD1 | CASSLQGGVTEAFF | TGCGCCAGCAGCTTACAGGGGGGCGTCACTGAAGCTTTCTTT
. | TRBJ2-3 | TRBV7-8 | . | CASSEMFGLTRDTQYF | TGTGCCAGCAGCGAGATGTTTGGACTGACCCGGGATACGCAGTATTTT
. | TRBJ2-3 | TRBV2 | . | CASLFVQGTDTQYF | TGTGCCAGCCTATTCGTGCAGGGCACAGATACGCAGTATTTT
. | TRBJ1-1 | TRBV4-2 | . | CASSHTSIPGGASTEAFF | TGTGCCAGCAGCCACACCTCCATACCCGGGGGGGCTAGCACTGAAGCTTTCTTT
. | TRBJ1-2 | TRBV11-2 | TRBD1 | CASSLQGARGGYTF | TGTGCCAGCAGCCTACAGGGGGCGCGGGGGGGCTACACCTTC
. | TRBJ1-2 | TRBV9 | TRBD1 | CASSENRGKNYGYTF | TGTGCCAGCAGCGAAAACAGGGGAAAGAACTATGGCTACACCTTC
. | TRBJ2-3 | TRBV6-5 | . | CASSNVVGTDTQYF | TGTGCCAGCAGTAACGTAGTTGGCACAGATACGCAGTATTTT